The 5 T cell receptor beta chains below were found in one sample sequenced in a study of T cells after somatic rescue of genetic block. Assay: immunoSEQ multiplex PCR; the TCRdb copy retains only in-frame clones and omits some. The data hold around 52,000 clones, with 95% to 96% observed a single time. Sequenced sample: peripheral blood mononuclear cells (PBMCs). All receptors come from a child less than two years old.

The chain employs TRBV9 and TRBJ2-3; the match to TRBD2 covers 11 bases. This CDR3 contains 15 residues. Per germline, CDR1 SGDLS and CDR2 YYNGEE. After removal of 4 bases from V and 7 bases from J, the junction contained 8 bases not matched to a gene. CDR3 residues: CASSSGLAARNTQYF. The CDR3 region has the DNA TGTGCCAGCAGCTCGGGACTAGCGGCACGAAATACGCAGTATTTT.

The chain uses TRBV7-9 and TRBJ1-4; maybe TRBD1 (6 bases). There are 15 residues in the CDR3. Germline V lookup: CDR1 SEHNR, CDR2 FQNEAQ (reference sequence). Trimming took 1 base from V and 0 from J, leaving 6 bases between them. The CDR3 DNA follows: TGTGCCAGCAGCTTAGGGGACACAACTAATGAAAAACTGTTTTTT. Protein sequence: CASSLGDTTNEKLFF.

The gene calls are TRBV30 and TRBJ2-5; 10 bases match TRBD2. V gave up 2 bases and J gave up 4 bases; unmatched junction bases: 1. In germline, CDR1 is GTSNPN, CDR2 SVGIG (reference sequence). The CDR3 length is 13 residues. CDR3 bases: TGTGCCTGGAGTAGACTAGCGGGAGAGACCCAGTACTTC. This gives the protein CAWSRLAGETQYF.

The chain joins TRBV5-1 to TRBJ1-2, with 7 nucleotides matching TRBD1. With V trimmed by 4 bases and J by 8 bases, 5 bases remained unmatched. CDR3 length: 12 residues. Germline V gene data show CDR1 as SGHRS and CDR2 as YFSETQ. Here the CDR3 DNA reads TGCGCCAGCAGCGAAGACAGGGCGGGCTACACCTTC. It encodes CASSEDRAGYTF.

The CDR3 region has the DNA TGTGCCAGCAGGGACAGGTCGTTCTATGGCTACACCTTC. Amino acids: CASRDRSFYGYTF. V and J are TRBV6-6 and TRBJ1-2, with 7 bases that match TRBD1. V dropped 6 bases and J dropped 4; count of bases not matched to a gene: 5. CDR3 length equals 13 residues. Germline V CDR1 and CDR2: MNHNY, SVGAGI (reference sequence).